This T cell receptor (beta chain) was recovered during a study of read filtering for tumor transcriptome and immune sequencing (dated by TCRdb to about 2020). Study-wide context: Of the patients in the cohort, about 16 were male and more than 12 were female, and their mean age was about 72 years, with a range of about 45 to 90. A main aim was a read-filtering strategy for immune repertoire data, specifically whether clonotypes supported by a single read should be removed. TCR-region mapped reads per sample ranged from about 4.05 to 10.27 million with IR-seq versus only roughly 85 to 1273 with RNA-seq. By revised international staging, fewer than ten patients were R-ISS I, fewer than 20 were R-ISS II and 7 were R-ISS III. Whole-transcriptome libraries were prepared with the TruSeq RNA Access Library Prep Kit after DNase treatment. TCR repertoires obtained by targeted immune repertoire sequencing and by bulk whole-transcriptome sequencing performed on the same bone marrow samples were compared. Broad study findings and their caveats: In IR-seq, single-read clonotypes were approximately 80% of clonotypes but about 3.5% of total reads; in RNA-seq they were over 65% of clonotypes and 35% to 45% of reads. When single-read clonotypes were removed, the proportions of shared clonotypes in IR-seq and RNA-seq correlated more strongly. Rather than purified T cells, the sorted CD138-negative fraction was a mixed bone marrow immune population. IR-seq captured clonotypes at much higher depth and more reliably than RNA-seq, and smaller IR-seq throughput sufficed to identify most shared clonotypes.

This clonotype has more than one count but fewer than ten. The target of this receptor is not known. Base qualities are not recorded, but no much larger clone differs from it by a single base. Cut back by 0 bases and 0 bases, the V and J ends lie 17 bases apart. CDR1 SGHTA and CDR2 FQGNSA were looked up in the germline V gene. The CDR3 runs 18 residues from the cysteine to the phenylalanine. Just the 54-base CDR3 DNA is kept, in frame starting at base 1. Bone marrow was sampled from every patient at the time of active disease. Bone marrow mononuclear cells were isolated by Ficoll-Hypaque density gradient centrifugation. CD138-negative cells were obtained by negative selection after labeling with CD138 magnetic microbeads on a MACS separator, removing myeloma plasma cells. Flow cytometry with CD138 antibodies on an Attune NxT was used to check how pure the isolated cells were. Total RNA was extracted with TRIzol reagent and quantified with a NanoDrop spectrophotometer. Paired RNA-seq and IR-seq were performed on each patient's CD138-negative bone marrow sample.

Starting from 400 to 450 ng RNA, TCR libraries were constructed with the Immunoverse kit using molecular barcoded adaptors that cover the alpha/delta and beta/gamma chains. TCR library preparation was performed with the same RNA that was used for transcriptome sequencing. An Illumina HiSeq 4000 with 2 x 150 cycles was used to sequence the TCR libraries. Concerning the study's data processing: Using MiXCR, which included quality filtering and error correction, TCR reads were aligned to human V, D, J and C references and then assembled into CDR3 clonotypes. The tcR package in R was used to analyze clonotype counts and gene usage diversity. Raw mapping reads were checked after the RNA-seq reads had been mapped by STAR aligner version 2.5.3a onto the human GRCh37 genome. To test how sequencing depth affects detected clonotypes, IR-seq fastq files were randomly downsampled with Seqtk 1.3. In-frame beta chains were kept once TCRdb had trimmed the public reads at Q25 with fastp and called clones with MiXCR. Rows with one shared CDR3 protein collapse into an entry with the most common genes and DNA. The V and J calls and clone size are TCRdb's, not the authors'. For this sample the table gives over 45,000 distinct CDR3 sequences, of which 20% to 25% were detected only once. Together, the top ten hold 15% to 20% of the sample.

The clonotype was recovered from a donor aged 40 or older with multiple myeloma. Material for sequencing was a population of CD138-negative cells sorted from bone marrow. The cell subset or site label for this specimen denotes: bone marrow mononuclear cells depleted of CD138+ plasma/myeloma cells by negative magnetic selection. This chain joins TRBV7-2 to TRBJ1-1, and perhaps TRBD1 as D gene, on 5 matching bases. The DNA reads TGTGCCAGCAGCTTAGCAGAGACAGTATACCTCATGAACACTGAAGCTTTCTTT. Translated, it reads CASSLAETVYLMNTEAFF.